These 26 T cell receptor beta chains were all obtained from the same sample, sequenced in a study of CD8+ T cells in alopecia areata (dated by TCRdb to the late 2010s). The receptor library was made with the immunoSEQ multiplex PCR assay. To provide template for TCR sequencing, every sample had RNA extracted and reverse transcribed into cDNA. The source is immuneACCESS, and TCRdb retained only in-frame sequences with V and J called. Part of the clones is not carried over; for the studies checked, unresolved V genes explain less than half of this, and the remainder is unexplained. The sample data list approximately 160,000 clones, and around 59% of these were observed just once. The ten most abundant clones make up 13% to 15% of the sample. The time point label, as the study defines it: around 26 weeks on oral tofacitinib. The sample's treatment or condition label, in plain terms: oral pan-JAK inhibitor, 5-10 mg twice daily.

The specimen comprised CD4+ T cells sorted from blood, sampled at week 24, from a patient treated with tofacitinib. All receptors come from a human donor with alopecia areata.

This chain connects TRBV5-8 to TRBJ1-2, with D possibly TRBD1 on 5 matching bases. The CDR3 is made up of 14 amino acids. V was cut by 1 base and J by 4 bases, with 11 bases left in between. CDR1 and CDR2 (germline): SGHTS, YDEGEE. CDR3 in DNA: TGTGCCAGCAGCTTGTTCAGGGTGGCCTATGGCTACACCTTC. This sequence encodes CASSLFRVAYGYTF. The full variable domain, completed using reference TRBV5-8 and TRBJ1-2, is EAGVTQSPTHLIKTRGQQATLRCSPISGHTSVYWYQQALGLGLQFLLWYDEGEERNRGNFPPRFSGRQFPNYSSELNVNALELEDSALYLCASSLFRVAYGYTFGSGTRLTVV.

A few counts support this clone. The V and J genes are TRBV7-9 and TRBJ2-5; D is possibly TRBD1 or TRBD2 (5 bases each). Between the trimmed V and J ends, which lost 3 bases and 9 bases, there was a span of 17 bases. Germline lookup yields CDR1 SEHNR and CDR2 FQNEAQ (reference sequence). This CDR3 region has 14 residues. The CDR3 nucleotides are TGTGCCAGCAGCTTGGGGACGGCGGATGAGTCCCAGTACTTC. Translation gives CASSLGTADESQYF.

This sequence joins TRBV5-1 and TRBJ2-3; D not certain. The length of the CDR3 is 15 residues. Germline lookup yields CDR1 SGHRS and CDR2 YFSETQ. The germline V and J ends were trimmed by 0 bases and 0 bases, with 8 bases remaining between them. The CDR3 loop reads CASSLGARSTDTQYF. CDR3 nucleotides: TGCGCCAGCAGCTTGGGCGCCAGGAGCACAGATACGCAGTATTTT.

V gene TRBV5-4 combines with J gene TRBJ2-7; D gene ambiguous. Per the germline V gene, CDR1 is SGHNT and CDR2 is YYREEE (reference sequence). CDR3 length: 17 residues. Trimming took off 0 bases at V and 3 bases at J, with 19 bases between the two ends. The CDR3 nucleotides read TGTGCCAGCAGCTTGGAAGCGAGTTGGGTAATAAACTACGAGCAGTACTTC. Its translation: CASSLEASWVINYEQYF.

The J gene is TRBJ2-1, the V gene TRBV5-1; TRBD1 might be the D (6 bases). The CDR3 covers 14 residues. The V end was cut by 3 bases, the J end by 5 bases, with 12 bases between. Per the germline V gene, CDR1 is SGHRS and CDR2 is YFSETQ. The CDR3 protein is CASSSDSLNNEQFF. DNA of the CDR3: TGCGCCAGCAGCTCGGACAGTCTCAACAATGAGCAGTTCTTC.

This rearrangement joins TRBV30 to TRBJ2-5, with TRBD2 matching over 12 bases. The germline gives CDR1 GTSNPN, CDR2 SVGIG (reference sequence). Trimming at V came to 2 bases and at J to 5 bases, leaving 6 bases not matched to a gene. The CDR3 contains 15 residues. The CDR3 DNA follows: TGTGCCTGGAGTCCCCTAGCGGGGGGGCACGAGACCCAGTACTTC. Translation gives CAWSPLAGGHETQYF.

This chain joins TRBV7-2 and TRBJ2-5; 8 positions match TRBD2. Germline CDR1 is SGHTA and CDR2 is FQGNSA. This CDR3 is 15 amino acids long. V gave up 5 bases and J gave up 5 bases; unmatched junction bases: 10. The CDR3 DNA follows: TGTGCCAGCAGCCCACTCTCGGGGGGGCGGGAGACCCAGTACTTC. This codes for CASSPLSGGRETQYF.

This sequence joins TRBV5-1 and TRBJ2-3, with 8 bases matching TRBD2. Germline CDR1 is SGHRS and CDR2 is YFSETQ. V lost 4 bases and J lost 0; bases outside the gene matches: 4. This CDR3 is built from 15 residues. CDR3 loop: CASSVTSGSTDTQYF. The DNA of the CDR3 is TGCGCCAGCAGCGTAACTAGCGGCAGCACAGATACGCAGTATTTT.

The CDR3, as DNA: TGTGCCAGCAGTGATCGGACTAGCGGGGGCTACGAGCAGTACTTC. Encoded protein: CASSDRTSGGYEQYF. The rearrangement uses TRBV25-1 and TRBJ2-7; TRBD2 aligns across 13 bases. CDR1 is MGHDK and CDR2 is SYGVNS in the germline V gene. The V segment lost 3 bases and the J segment 3 bases; nucleotides outside the gene matches: 2. The CDR3 spans 15 residues.

This chain joins TRBV7-9 and TRBJ1-2, with 10 bases that match TRBD1. V dropped 1 base and J dropped 4; count of bases not matched to a gene: 9. This CDR3 has 17 amino acids. Germline assignment: CDR1 SEHNR and CDR2 FQNEAQ (reference sequence). The CDR3 DNA reads TGTGCCAGCAGCTTAGAAGCCGCCGGGACAGGGGCCTATGGCTACACCTTC. Translation: CASSLEAAGTGAYGYTF.

V usage is TRBV4-2 and J usage is TRBJ2-3, with D hard to call. The CDR3 sequence is 14 residues long. Germline CDR1 is LGHNA and CDR2 is YNFKEQ. Trimming took 0 bases from V and 7 from J, leaving 11 bases between them. CDR3 residues: CASSQDGSLNTQYF. CDR3 bases: TGTGCCAGCAGCCAAGATGGGTCTCTCAATACGCAGTATTTT.

The chain carries TRBV5-1 and TRBJ1-5, with D perhaps TRBD1 (5 bases). Trimming shortened V by 4 bases and J by 2 bases, and 10 bases separated the two germline ends. The CDR3 consists of 14 residues. Germline CDR1 SGHRS, CDR2 YFSETQ. CDR3 in DNA: TGCGCCAGCAGCGCCGGGACGGGCAATCAGCCCCAGCATTTT. Its translation is CASSAGTGNQPQHF.

This chain links TRBV15 with TRBJ1-1; a weak D match, TRBD1 (6 bases). V lost 0 bases and J lost 9, with 14 bases in between. This CDR3 comprises 14 residues. Germline CDR1 LNHNV, CDR2 YYDKDF (reference sequence). This CDR3 reads CATSRDGGLGKAFF. The CDR3 nucleotides are TGTGCCACCAGCAGAGATGGGGGGCTAGGGAAAGCTTTCTTT. Full variable domain (outside the CDR3, taken from reference TRBV15 and TRBJ1-1): DAMVIQNPRYQVTQFGKPVTLSCSQTLNHNVMYWYQQKSSQAPKLLFHYYDKDFNNEADTPDNFQSRRPNTSFCFLDIRSPGLGDTAMYLCATSRDGGLGKAFFGQGTRLTVV.

CDR3 residues: CASSQDRGIGELFF. The CDR3 DNA reads as TGCGCCAGCAGCCAAGATCGGGGAATCGGGGAGCTGTTTTTT. This rearrangement joins TRBV4-1 to TRBJ2-2; possible D gene TRBD2, 5 bases. Germline values: CDR1 MGHRA, CDR2 YSYEKL. This CDR3 contains 14 residues. V was shortened by 0 bases and J by 7 bases, with 9 bases between the two germline ends.

The sample holds a few counts of this clone. V is TRBV11-2 and J is TRBJ2-5; possibly TRBD2 for D (5 bases). V lost 0 bases, J lost 5 bases, and 13 bases lay in between. Germline V CDR1 and CDR2: SGHAT, FQNNGV. The CDR3 contains 15 residues. The CDR3 coding sequence is TGTGCCAGCAGCTTAGATTCCGGGAAGTGGGAGACCCAGTACTTC. As protein: CASSLDSGKWETQYF.

V gene TRBV7-9 combines with J gene TRBJ1-2, with D possibly matching TRBD1 (5 bases). The CDR3 length is 12 residues. Germline V gene sequence: CDR1 SEHNR, CDR2 FQNEAQ (reference sequence). Trimming removed 3 bases from V and 7 bases from J, with 9 bases in between. The CDR3 DNA follows: TGTGCCAGCAGCTTCAGGGCAGGTGGCTACACCTTC. Protein sequence: CASSFRAGGYTF.

This clone was picked up a small number of times. The V gene is TRBV6-5, the J gene TRBJ2-2, with TRBD1 as a possible D gene (5 bases). CDR3 size: 13 residues. In germline, CDR1 is MNHEY, CDR2 SVGAGI. Trimming stripped 5 bases from V and 7 bases from J, with 11 bases between. The CDR3 region has the DNA TGTGCCAGCAGTGGAGACAGATACGGGGAGCTGTTTTTT. Translating gives CASSGDRYGELFF.

The V and J genes are TRBV9 and TRBJ1-2; D gene ambiguous. The germline gives CDR1 SGDLS, CDR2 YYNGEE. The CDR3 has 13 residues. V was shortened by 0 bases and J by 4 bases, with 7 bases between the two germline ends. CDR3 amino acids: CASSVEGSYGYTF. CDR3 coding DNA: TGTGCCAGCAGCGTAGAGGGAAGCTATGGCTACACCTTC. Combining the CDR3 with reference TRBV9 and TRBJ1-2 gives the whole variable domain DSGVTQTPKHLITATGQRVTLRCSPRSGDLSVYWYQQSLDQGLQFLIQYYNGEERAKGNILERFSAQQFPDLHSELNLSSLELGDSALYFCASSVEGSYGYTFGSGTRLTVV.

This clone was observed once. The chain joins TRBV7-2 to TRBJ2-3; TRBD1 matches 7 bases. The length of the CDR3 is 14 residues. The J segment lost 2 bases and the V segment lost 5 bases, leaving 4 bases of the junction unmatched. Germline-derived CDR1 and CDR2 are SGHTA and FQGNSA. The DNA of the CDR3 is TGTGCCAGCAGCCCGGGACAGCTCACAGATACGCAGTATTTT. This gives the protein CASSPGQLTDTQYF.

In DNA form, the CDR3 reads TGTGCCAGTACCCCAGGCCAGATTAGCAATCAGCCCCAGCATTTT. This sequence encodes CASTPGQISNQPQHF. The rearrangement uses TRBV19 and TRBJ1-5; D is undetermined. Germline V gene lookup returns CDR1 LNHDA and CDR2 SQIVND (reference sequence). The CDR3 loop spans 15 amino acids. V was clipped by 7 bases and J by 0 bases, with 13 bases between them. The entire variable domain, with the rest obtained from reference TRBV19 and TRBJ1-5, is as follows: DGGITQSPKYLFRKEGQNVTLSCEQNLNHDAMYWYRQDPGQGLRLIYYSQIVNDFQKGDIAEGYSVSREKKESFPLTVTSAQKNPTAFYLCASTPGQISNQPQHFGDGTRLSIL.

The chain carries TRBV19 and TRBJ1-2, with D hard to call. The CDR3 covers 14 residues. Between the trimmed V and J ends, which lost 11 bases and 4 bases, there was a span of 20 bases. Germline V gene sequence: CDR1 LNHDA, CDR2 SQIVND (reference sequence). Here the CDR3 reads CAVPRGDEGYGYTF. The CDR3 DNA follows: TGTGCCGTGCCCCGGGGTGACGAGGGCTATGGCTACACCTTC.

This chain uses TRBV2 with TRBJ2-3; D is possibly TRBD2 (7 bases). Trimming removed 6 bases from V and 6 bases from J, with 16 bases in between. This CDR3 has 14 residues. Germline V lookup: CDR1 SNHLY, CDR2 FYNNEI. The CDR3: CASRDRGAGDTQYF. As DNA, the CDR3 is TGTGCCAGCAGAGATCGGGGGGCCGGGGATACGCAGTATTTT.

The gene calls are TRBV7-2 and TRBJ2-2; D may be TRBD2 (5 bases). The CDR3 is made up of 14 amino acids. V lost 4 bases and J lost 2, with 8 bases in between. The germline CDR1 and CDR2 sequences are SGHTA and FQGNSA. The CDR3 loop is CASSSLANTGELFF. The CDR3 DNA follows: TGTGCCAGCAGCTCCCTAGCAAACACCGGGGAGCTGTTTTTT.

The chain employs TRBV6-1 and TRBJ2-7; D is unclear. Trimming removed 3 bases at V and 4 bases at J, with 13 bases between. Germline CDR1 reads MNHNS; CDR2 reads SASEGT. The CDR3 is made up of 14 amino acids. The CDR3 loop reads CASSDQSIVYEQYF. CDR3 in DNA: TGTGCCAGCAGTGATCAGTCAATCGTTTACGAGCAGTACTTC.

This clone was counted only a few times. The chain carries TRBV27 and TRBJ2-6; unclear D gene. In germline, CDR1 is MNHEY, CDR2 SMNVEV (reference sequence). Trimming took 0 bases from V and 2 from J, leaving 8 bases between them. The CDR3 consists of 16 residues. The CDR3 DNA is TGTGCCAGCAGTTTATCATGGGCTCCTGGGGCCAACGTCCTGACTTTC. This gives the protein CASSLSWAPGANVLTF.

The rearrangement links TRBV27 to TRBJ2-1, with a tentative D call TRBD1 (6 bases). The CDR3 length is 15 residues. Germline lookup yields CDR1 MNHEY and CDR2 SMNVEV (reference sequence). V lost 6 bases, J lost 5 bases, and 17 bases lay in between. The chain's CDR3 is CASSPISRQDNEQFF. CDR3 DNA sequence: TGTGCCAGCAGCCCCATCTCCCGACAGGACAATGAGCAGTTCTTC.